This T cell receptor (beta chain) was identified during a study of T cell responses to AZD1222 COVID-19 vaccine. The V gene's germline CDR1 is SGHRS and CDR2 YFSETQ. This CDR3 is built from 14 residues. V lost 2 bases and J 2 bases, leaving 9 bases between the germline ends. Produced via immunoSEQ multiplex PCR; TCRdb's table is partial and in-frame only. The sample contains 95,000 to 110,000 clones, around 90% of which appear only once. This clonotype was sampled from an adult who received the AZD1222 COVID-19 vaccine. The V gene is TRBV5-1, the J gene TRBJ2-3; TRBD2 is a possible D gene (6 bases). The source material was peripheral blood, sampled 28 days after the second AZD1222 dose. The CDR3 here is CASSFGGFTDTQYF. For the CDR3, the DNA is TGCGCCAGCAGCTTCGGGGGTTTCACAGATACGCAGTATTTT.